This T cell receptor beta chain was captured by sequencing in a study of persistence of HIV-infected CD4 T cells. Study-level background: Isolated cells were CMV- and HIV-1 Gag-responding CD4+ T cells.

Study results and caveats: Antigen-responding cells were enriched for degenerate expanded CDR3beta sequences. TCR oligoclonality correlated with proviral oligoclonality in the same sorted populations.

The stimulus was lysate of CMV-infected fibroblasts, approximately 9.6 ug/mL. Memory cells lacking CD40L and CD69 with high CD45RO were sorted. Donors were HIV-1-infected adults who began suppressive ART during chronic infection. A remark on this clone: The antigen is unknown.

The immunoSEQ assay was version 4, run in survey mode. The assay was immunoSEQ multiplex PCR, and TCRdb's table has in-frame clones only and misses some. The sample has 45,000 to 55,000 clones; about 80% are singletons. This CDR3 has 16 amino acids. The ends lost 3 bases at V and 12 bases at J; junction bases unmatched: 13. Germline loops: CDR1 LGHNA, CDR2 YSLEER. This clonotype was obtained from an adult man with HIV who was CMV-seropositive. Sequencing was performed on CD4+ T cells sorted from PBMCs after 18-hour stimulation, taken from a patient who received antiretroviral therapy. This chain connects TRBV4-3 to TRBJ2-4; TRBD2 matches at 11 bases. CDR3 DNA: TGCGCCAGCAGCCAGGATGAGGGACTAGCGGCATGGAATCAGTACTTC. Protein product: CASSQDEGLAAWNQYF.